This T cell receptor (beta chain) was identified during a study of shared clonotypes between healthy human individuals. Whole-study context: Per-donor plates numbered three CD4 naive, three CD4 memory, two CD8 naive and one CD8 memory.

The CDR3 runs 15 residues. V lost 2 bases and J lost 5; bases outside the gene matches: 5. CDR1 is SGHTA and CDR2 is FQGNSA in the germline V gene. Broader study findings: What limited the represented genetic and exposure-history diversity was the small number of donors.

A word on this clone: The antigen remains undetermined.

The assay was immunoSEQ multiplex PCR, and TCRdb's table has in-frame clones only and misses some. Of around 2,000,000 clones listed, under 95% are singletons. Naivety among CD8 cells was defined by CD45RO negativity and positive CCR7 selection, thereby excluding terminally differentiated effector memory CD45RA+ cells. The chain carries TRBV7-2 and TRBJ2-5; 10 bases fit TRBD1. This TCR was recovered from a man between 18 and 35 years old in good health. Some clones in this sample may be carry-over from other donors' samples. Sequencing input: naive CD8+ T cells from PBMCs. CDR3 in DNA: TGTGCCAGCAGCTTAAGACAGGGGGCATGGGAGACCCAGTACTTC. The encoded protein is CASSLRQGAWETQYF.